This T cell receptor (beta chain) stems from a study of blood T cells in healthy people across ages. Study-level results: A strong correlation between TCR beta diversity and naive T cell percentage was seen.

This clonotype was observed a handful of times. Its target is not known. Russia was home to the donors, healthy Caucasian individuals aged roughly 6 to 95. It was with a sample-barcoded 5' primer and a J-beta primer mix that a second PCR of roughly 7 to 12 cycles was run. Tagging of each cDNA molecule was performed by a template-switch adaptor with 12 random nucleotides. Each CDR3 protein gets one entry after TCRdb re-called the 5' RACE reads with MiXCR. Counted here are about 1.8 million distinct CDR3 sequences, around half occurring once; the ten biggest clones make up roughly 2%. The V gene's germline CDR1 is SGHTA and CDR2 FQGNSA. The CDR3 is 16 amino acids. V trimming: 1 base; J trimming: 2 bases; junction bases outside the gene matches: 6.

Sequencing was done on a sample of blood. V gene TRBV7-2 combines with J gene TRBJ2-7; TRBD2 matches 9 bases. The source is a woman between 40 and 50 years old in good health. CDR3 sequence: CASSLGVAGVTYEQYF. The CDR3 coding sequence is TGTGCCAGCAGCTTAGGGGTAGCGGGGGTTACCTACGAGCAGTACTTC.